This is a list of T cell receptor beta chains from one sample in a study of TIL therapy for anti-PD-1-resistant metastatic lung cancer. Repertoires were generated with immunoSEQ multiplex PCR, while TCRdb's copy carries only in-frame clones and drops some. The sample contains more than 45,000 clones, roughly 87% of which appear only once. Sequenced here: blood, sampled at baseline. These receptors were collected from a person aged 30 to 80 with non-small cell lung cancer. Both conserved end residues are part of each CDR3. The D gene is left open where the match is weak. A clone size is listed for some rows: how often the clone was seen (once, few, many), or a class if it is expanded.

CASSPLNADTQYF,TGCGCCAGCAGCCCCCTAAACGCGGATACGCAGTATTTT,.,.,TRBJ2-3,TRBV4-1
CASSFGTEAFF,TGTGCCAGCAGTTTTGGCACTGAAGCTTTCTTT,.,.,TRBJ1-1,TRBV27
CASSANPRGRIQPQHF,TGTGCCAGCAGTGCCAACCCCAGGGGGCGGATTCAGCCCCAGCATTTT,TRBD1,.,TRBJ1-5,TRBV6-1
CASSESPGRPYTF,TGTGCCAGCAGTGAATCTCCGGGCAGGCCCTACACCTTC,.,.,TRBJ1-2,TRBV6-1
CASSLTAGVNTEAFF,TGCGCCAGCAGCCTAACTGCTGGGGTGAACACTGAAGCTTTCTTT,.,.,TRBJ1-1,TRBV4-1
CASSFSDRGGEQYF,TGTGCCAGCAGTTTTTCGGACAGGGGAGGCGAGCAGTACTTC,TRBD1,.,TRBJ2-7,TRBV27
CASGLSRDPRGEQYF,TGTGCTAGTGGTTTGAGTAGGGATCCAAGGGGCGAGCAGTACTTC,.,.,TRBJ2-7,TRBV12-5
CASSQGITDNQPQHF,TGTGCCAGCAGCCAAGGTATCACAGACAATCAGCCCCAGCATTTT,.,.,TRBJ1-5,TRBV4-2
CASSELLAYEQYF,TGTGCCAGCAGTGAATTACTAGCCTACGAGCAGTACTTC,.,.,TRBJ2-7,TRBV6-1
CAVGPLAEKLFF,TGTGCCGTCGGGCCGTTGGCTGAAAAACTGTTTTTT,.,.,TRBJ1-4,TRBV30
CASSPTVKLETQYF,TGTGCCAGCTCACCTACGGTAAAGTTAGAGACCCAGTACTTC,.,once,TRBJ2-5,TRBV18
CATAGHPSTTLGNTIYF,TGTGCCACCGCGGGACATCCGAGCACGACTCTTGGAAACACCATATATTTT,.,.,TRBJ1-3,TRBV19
CSVEAVAGAPYEQYF,TGCAGCGTTGAAGCTGTGGCGGGAGCTCCCTACGAGCAGTACTTC,TRBD2,.,TRBJ2-7,TRBV29-1
CASSQGTSNNEQFF,TGCGCCAGCAGCCAAGGGACTAGCAACAATGAGCAGTTCTTC,TRBD2,.,TRBJ2-1,TRBV4-1
CARHPRDAGELFF,TGTGCCAGACACCCAAGGGATGCCGGGGAGCTGTTTTTT,.,.,TRBJ2-2,TRBV25-1
CSVGAGSGNTEAFF,TGCAGCGTTGGCGCGGGGTCGGGGAACACTGAAGCTTTCTTT,.,.,TRBJ1-1,TRBV29-1